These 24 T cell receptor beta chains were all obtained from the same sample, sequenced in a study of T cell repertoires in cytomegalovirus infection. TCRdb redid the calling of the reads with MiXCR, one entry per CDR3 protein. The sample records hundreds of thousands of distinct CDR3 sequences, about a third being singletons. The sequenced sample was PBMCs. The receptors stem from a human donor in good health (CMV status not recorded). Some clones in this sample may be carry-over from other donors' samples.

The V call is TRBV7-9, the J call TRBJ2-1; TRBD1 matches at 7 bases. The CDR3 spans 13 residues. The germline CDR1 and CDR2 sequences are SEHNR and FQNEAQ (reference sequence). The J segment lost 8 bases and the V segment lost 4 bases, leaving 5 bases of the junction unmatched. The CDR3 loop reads CASSYRGTDEQFF. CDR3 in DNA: TGTGCCAGCAGCTACAGGGGTACGGATGAGCAGTTCTTC.

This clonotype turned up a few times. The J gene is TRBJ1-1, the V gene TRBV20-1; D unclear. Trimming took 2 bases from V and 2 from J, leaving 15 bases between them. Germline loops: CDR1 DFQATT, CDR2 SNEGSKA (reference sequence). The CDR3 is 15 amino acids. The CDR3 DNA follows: TGCAGTGCTAGATTGCGGAGCAGTCCTAACACTGAAGCTTTCTTT. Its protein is CSARLRSSPNTEAFF.

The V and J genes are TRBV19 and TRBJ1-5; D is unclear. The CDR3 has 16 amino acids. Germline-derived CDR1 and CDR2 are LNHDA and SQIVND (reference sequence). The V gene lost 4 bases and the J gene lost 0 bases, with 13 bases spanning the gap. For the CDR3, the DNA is TGTGCCAGTAGTACCCCTATGCTGGGTAGCAATCAGCCCCAGCATTTT. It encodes CASSTPMLGSNQPQHF.

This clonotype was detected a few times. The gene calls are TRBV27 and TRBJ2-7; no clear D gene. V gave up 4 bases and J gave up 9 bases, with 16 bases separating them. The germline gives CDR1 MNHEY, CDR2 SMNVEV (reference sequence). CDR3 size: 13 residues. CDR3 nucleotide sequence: TGTGCCAGCAGTTCATCGACCGTTTCGGGGCAGTACTTC. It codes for CASSSSTVSGQYF.

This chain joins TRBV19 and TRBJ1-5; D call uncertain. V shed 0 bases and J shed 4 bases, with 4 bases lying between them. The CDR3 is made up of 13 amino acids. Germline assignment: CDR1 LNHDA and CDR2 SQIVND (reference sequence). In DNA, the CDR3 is TGTGCCAGTAGTATAGAAAATAATCAGCCCCAGCATTTT. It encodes CASSIENNQPQHF.

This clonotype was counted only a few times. In DNA, the CDR3 is TGTGCCACCAGTGAGGGGGCCACCTACGAGCAGTACTTC. Protein sequence: CATSEGATYEQYF. The chain combines TRBV24-1 with TRBJ2-7; possibly TRBD1 for D (6 bases). From germline, CDR1 is KGHDR and CDR2 SFDVKD. This CDR3 has 13 amino acids. Trimming took off 4 bases at V and 2 bases at J, with 8 bases between the two ends.

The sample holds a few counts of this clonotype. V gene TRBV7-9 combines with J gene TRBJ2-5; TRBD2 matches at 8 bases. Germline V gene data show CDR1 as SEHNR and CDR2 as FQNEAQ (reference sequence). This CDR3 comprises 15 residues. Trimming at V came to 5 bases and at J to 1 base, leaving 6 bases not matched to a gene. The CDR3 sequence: CASSTSGSPQETQYF. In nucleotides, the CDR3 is TGTGCCAGCAGCACGAGCGGGAGCCCCCAAGAGACCCAGTACTTC.

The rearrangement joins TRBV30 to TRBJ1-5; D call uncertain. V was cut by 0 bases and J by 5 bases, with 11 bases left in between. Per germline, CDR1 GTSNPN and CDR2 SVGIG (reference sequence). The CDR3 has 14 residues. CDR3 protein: CAWSVLPKYQPQHF. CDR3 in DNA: TGTGCCTGGAGTGTACTCCCAAAATATCAGCCCCAGCATTTT. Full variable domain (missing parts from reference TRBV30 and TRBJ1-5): SQTIHQWPATLVQPVGSPLSLECTVEGTSNPNLYWYRQAAGRGLQLLFYSVGIGQISSEVPQNLSASRPQDRQFILSSKKLLLSDSGFYLCAWSVLPKYQPQHFGDGTRLSIL.

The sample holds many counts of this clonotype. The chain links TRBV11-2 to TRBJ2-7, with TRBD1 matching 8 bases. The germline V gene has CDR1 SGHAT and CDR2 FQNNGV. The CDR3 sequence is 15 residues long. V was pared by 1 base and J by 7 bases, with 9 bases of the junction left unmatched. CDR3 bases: TGTGCCAGCAGCTTAGCGGGACAGGCCCTGGGGGAGCAGTACTTC. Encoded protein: CASSLAGQALGEQYF.

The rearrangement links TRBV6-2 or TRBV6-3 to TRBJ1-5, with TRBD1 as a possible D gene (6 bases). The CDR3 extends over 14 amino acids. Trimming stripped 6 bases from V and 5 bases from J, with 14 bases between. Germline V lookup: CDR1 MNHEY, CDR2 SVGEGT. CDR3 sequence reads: CASSPQGPHQPQHF. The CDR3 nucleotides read TGTGCCAGCAGCCCACAGGGCCCCCATCAGCCCCAGCATTTT.

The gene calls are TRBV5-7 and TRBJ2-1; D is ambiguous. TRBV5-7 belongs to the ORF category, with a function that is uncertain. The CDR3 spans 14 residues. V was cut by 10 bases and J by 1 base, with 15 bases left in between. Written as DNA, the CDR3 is TGTGCCCCCAAGCTTACTCATTCCTACAATGAGCAGTTCTTC. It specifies CAPKLTHSYNEQFF.

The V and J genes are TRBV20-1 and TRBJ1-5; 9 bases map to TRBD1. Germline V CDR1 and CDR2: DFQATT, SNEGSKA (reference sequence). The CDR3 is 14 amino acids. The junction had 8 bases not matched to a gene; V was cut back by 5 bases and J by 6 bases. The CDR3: CSAPGTGNGQPQHF. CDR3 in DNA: TGCAGTGCTCCCGGGACAGGGAATGGTCAGCCCCAGCATTTT.

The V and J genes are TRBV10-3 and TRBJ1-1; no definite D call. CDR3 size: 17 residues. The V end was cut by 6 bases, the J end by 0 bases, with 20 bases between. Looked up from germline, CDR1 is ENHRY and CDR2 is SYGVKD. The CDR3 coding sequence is TGTGCCATCAGCCCAGTTCCAAGAAACGCCTTGAACACTGAAGCTTTCTTT. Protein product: CAISPVPRNALNTEAFF.

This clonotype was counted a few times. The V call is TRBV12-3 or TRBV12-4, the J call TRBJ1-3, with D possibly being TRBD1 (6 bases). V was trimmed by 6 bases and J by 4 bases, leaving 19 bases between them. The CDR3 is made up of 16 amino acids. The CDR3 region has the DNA TGTGCCAGCAGCCTCGGGACAAAGGCAGCGGGAAACACCATATATTTT. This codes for CASSLGTKAAGNTIYF.

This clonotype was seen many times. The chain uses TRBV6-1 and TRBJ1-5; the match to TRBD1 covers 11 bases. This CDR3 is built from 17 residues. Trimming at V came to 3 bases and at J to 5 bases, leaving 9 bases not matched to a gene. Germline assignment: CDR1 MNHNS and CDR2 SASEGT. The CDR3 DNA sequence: TGTGCCAGCAGTGATTACCTCCGGACAGGGGGCCATCAGCCCCAGCATTTT. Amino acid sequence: CASSDYLRTGGHQPQHF.

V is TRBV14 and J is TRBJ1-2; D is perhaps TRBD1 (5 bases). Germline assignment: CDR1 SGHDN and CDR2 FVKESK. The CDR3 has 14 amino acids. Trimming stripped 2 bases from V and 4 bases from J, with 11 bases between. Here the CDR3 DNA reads TGTGCCAGCAGCCAACGGGGGATCAGCTATGGCTACACCTTC. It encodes CASSQRGISYGYTF.

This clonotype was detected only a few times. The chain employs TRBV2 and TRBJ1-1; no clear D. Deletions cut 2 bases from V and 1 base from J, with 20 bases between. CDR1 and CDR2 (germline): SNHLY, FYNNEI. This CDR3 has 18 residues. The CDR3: CASSESGRLGSWNTEAFF. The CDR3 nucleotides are TGTGCCAGCAGTGAATCGGGCCGTTTGGGCAGCTGGAACACTGAAGCTTTCTTT.

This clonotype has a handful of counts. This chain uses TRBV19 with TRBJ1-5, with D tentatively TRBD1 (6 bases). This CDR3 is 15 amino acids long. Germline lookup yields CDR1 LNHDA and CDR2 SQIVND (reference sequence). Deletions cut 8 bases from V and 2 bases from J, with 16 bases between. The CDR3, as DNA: TGTGCCAGTCGAACGCAGGGGTCGGGCAATCAGCCCCAGCATTTT. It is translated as CASRTQGSGNQPQHF.

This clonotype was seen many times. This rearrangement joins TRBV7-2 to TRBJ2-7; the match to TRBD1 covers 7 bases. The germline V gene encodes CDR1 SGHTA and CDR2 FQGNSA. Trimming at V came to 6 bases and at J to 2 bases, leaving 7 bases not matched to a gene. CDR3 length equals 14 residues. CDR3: CASSIDRVPYEQYF. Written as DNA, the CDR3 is TGTGCCAGCAGTATCGACAGGGTACCCTACGAGCAGTACTTC.

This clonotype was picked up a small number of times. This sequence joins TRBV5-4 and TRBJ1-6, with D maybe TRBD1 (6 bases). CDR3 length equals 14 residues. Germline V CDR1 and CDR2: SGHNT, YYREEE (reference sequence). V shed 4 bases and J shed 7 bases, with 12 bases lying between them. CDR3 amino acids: CASSPRGGNSPLHF. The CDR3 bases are TGTGCCAGCAGCCCCAGGGGAGGAAATTCACCCCTCCACTTT.

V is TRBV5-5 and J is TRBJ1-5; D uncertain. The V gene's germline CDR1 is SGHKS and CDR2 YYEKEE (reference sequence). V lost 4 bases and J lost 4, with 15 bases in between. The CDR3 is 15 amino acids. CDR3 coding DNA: TGTGCCAGCAGCCTCCTCGGGAGGGTAAATCAGCCCCAGCATTTT. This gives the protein CASSLLGRVNQPQHF.

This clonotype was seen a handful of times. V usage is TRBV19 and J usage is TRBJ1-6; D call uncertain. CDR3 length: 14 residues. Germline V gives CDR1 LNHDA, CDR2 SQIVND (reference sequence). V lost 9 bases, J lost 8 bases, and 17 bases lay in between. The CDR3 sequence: CARVLIAKDSPLHF. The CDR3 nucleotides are TGTGCCAGGGTCCTCATCGCGAAAGATTCACCCCTCCACTTT.

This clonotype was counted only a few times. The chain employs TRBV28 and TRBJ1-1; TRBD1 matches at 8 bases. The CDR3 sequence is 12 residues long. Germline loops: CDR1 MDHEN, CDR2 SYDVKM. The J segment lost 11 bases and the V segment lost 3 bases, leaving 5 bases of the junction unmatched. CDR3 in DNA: TGTGCCAGCAGTTTCAGGGGGCGCCTGGCTTTCTTT. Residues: CASSFRGRLAFF.

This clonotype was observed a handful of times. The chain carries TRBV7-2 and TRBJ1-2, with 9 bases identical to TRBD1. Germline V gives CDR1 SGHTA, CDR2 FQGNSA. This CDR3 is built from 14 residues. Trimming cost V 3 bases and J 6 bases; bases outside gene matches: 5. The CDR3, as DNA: TGTGCCAGCAGCTTCTCGACAGGGGGGGATGGCTACACCTTC. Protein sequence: CASSFSTGGDGYTF.